The TCR beta chain described here comes from a study of siplizumab effects on memory and regulatory T cells. TCR templates numbering 95,000 to 100,000 were assayed per sample. Libraries were prepared by immunoSEQ multiplex PCR; TCRdb keeps only in-frame clonotypes and omits some of them. Of about 72,000 clones listed, about 90% are singletons. In the case of this clone: The antigen remains undetermined.

Findings and caveats of the study: Suppressive capability of dividing Tregs from siplizumab cultures went unverified. The mean Treg-derived percentage of mappable alloreactive CD4+ clones was about 71% with siplizumab compared with approximately 30% in controls. A major contribution to the alloresponse seemed to be made by naive T cells, which seemed more diverse than memory cells.

Germline lookup yields CDR1 PRHDT and CDR2 FYEKMQ (reference sequence). Trimming took off 4 bases at V and 6 bases at J, with 7 bases between the two ends. This CDR3 region has 12 residues. This clonotype originated in a human donor in good health. Sequenced sample: CD8+ T cells sorted from blood. The chain couples TRBV13 to TRBJ2-4, with a possible D match to TRBD1 (6 bases). The CDR3 here is CASSWGRNIQYF. CDR3 sequence (DNA): TGTGCCAGCAGCTGGGGGCGAAACATTCAGTACTTC.